The rows below give T cell receptor beta chains drawn from one sample of a study of response to subunit inactivated influenza vaccine. One entry per CDR3 protein, called by TCRdb with MiXCR from the RT-PCR reads. The data hold about 800,000 distinct CDR3 sequences, with around 20% observed a single time. The input for sequencing was PBMCs from blood, taken 4 to 6 days after vaccination. All receptors come from a middle-aged man who received an inactivated influenza vaccine. Both conserved end residues are part of each CDR3. D genes are given only for firm matches. Size tells how often a clone was seen (once, few, many) or the class of an expanded clone, and some rows leave it out.

>-|TRBD1|TRBV29-1|13|TRBJ2-7
CSVGTEKTYEQYF
TGCAGCGTAGGGACAGAAAAAACTTACGAGCAGTACTTC
>-|-|TRBV5-1|16|TRBJ2-3
CASRLDGALGTDTQYF
TGCGCCAGCAGACTGGACGGAGCGCTTGGCACAGATACGCAGTATTTT
>few|-|TRBV5-1|15|TRBJ2-6
CASSLGASGANVLTF
TGTGCCAGCAGCTTGGGGGCCTCTGGGGCCAACGTCCTGACTTTC
>-|-|TRBV20-1|13|TRBJ2-3
CSASGIGTDTQYF
TGCAGTGCTAGTGGCATCGGGACAGATACGCAGTATTTT
>few|-|TRBV15|15|TRBJ2-2
CATSRALSDTGELFF
TGTGCCACCAGCAGAGCACTTTCCGACACCGGGGAGCTGTTTTTT
>-|TRBD1|TRBV12-3/TRBV12-4|14|TRBJ2-2
CASSRQGGIGELFF
TGTGCCAGCAGTCGACAGGGGGGGATCGGGGAGCTGTTTTTT
>-|-|TRBV20-1|12|TRBJ2-7
CSASGGLYEQYF
TGCAGTGCTAGCGGGGGACTCTACGAGCAGTACTTC
>-|TRBD1|TRBV7-2|15|TRBJ1-1
CASSLGTGTGGEAFF
TGTGCCAGCAGCTTAGGGACAGGGACGGGAGGTGAAGCTTTCTTT
>-|TRBD1|TRBV5-1|15|TRBJ2-3
CASSLDRASTDTQYF
TGCGCCAGCAGTCTTGACAGGGCTAGCACAGATACGCAGTATTTT
>few|-|TRBV19|16|TRBJ2-4
CASSLGDILAKNIQYF
TGTGCCAGTAGTCTCGGGGACATCCTAGCCAAAAACATTCAGTACTTC
>few|TRBD2|TRBV20-1|15|TRBJ2-2
CSARASGSSTGELFF
TGCAGTGCTAGAGCCAGCGGGAGCAGTACCGGGGAGCTGTTTTTT
>few|-|TRBV29-1|12|TRBJ2-5
CSVGLWGETQYF
TGCAGCGTTGGCCTTTGGGGTGAGACCCAGTACTTC
>-|TRBD2|TRBV5-1|16|TRBJ2-5
CASSTSGTSGRETQYF
TGCGCCAGCAGCACCTCCGGGACTAGCGGGCGGGAGACCCAGTACTTC
>few|TRBD2|TRBV10-3|14|TRBJ2-1
CAITNGRTHNEQFF
TGTGCCATCACTAACGGGAGGACTCACAATGAGCAGTTCTTC
>-|-|TRBV28|14|TRBJ2-7
CASREGSRTNEQYF
TGTGCCAGCAGAGAGGGCAGTCGGACCAACGAGCAGTACTTC
>-|-|TRBV4-1|16|TRBJ1-1
CASSQGWARGNTEAFF
TGCGCCAGCAGCCAAGGGTGGGCGCGGGGTAACACTGAAGCTTTCTTT
>-|TRBD2|TRBV28|15|TRBJ2-5
CASSSLAGTQETQYF
TGTGCCAGCAGTTCCCTAGCGGGGACCCAAGAGACCCAGTACTTC
>-|TRBD2|TRBV2|10|TRBJ2-1
CATGRNEQFF
TGTGCCACCGGGAGGAATGAGCAGTTCTTC
>-|-|TRBV7-8|15|TRBJ1-5
CASSPLGNSNQPQHF
TGTGCCAGCAGCCCACTAGGGAATAGCAATCAGCCCCAGCATTTT
>-|TRBD1|TRBV4-2|15|TRBJ2-7
CASSRGQGGNYEQYF
TGTGCCAGCAGCCGAGGACAGGGGGGCAACTACGAGCAGTACTTC
>few|-|TRBV27|16|TRBJ1-2
CASSLVFSSSSYGYTF
TGTGCCAGCAGTTTAGTGTTCTCCTCTAGTTCCTATGGCTACACCTTC
>-|-|TRBV14|15|TRBJ1-1
CASSQGRHTNTEAFF
TGTGCCAGCAGCCAAGGCCGACACACGAACACTGAAGCTTTCTTT
>few|-|TRBV9|14|TRBJ2-2
CASSVAGATGELFF
TGTGCCAGCAGCGTAGCAGGGGCCACCGGGGAGCTGTTTTTT
>-|TRBD2|TRBV7-9|16|TRBJ2-2
CASSGTGGRSTGELFF
TGTGCCAGCAGTGGCACGGGGGGGCGAAGCACCGGGGAGCTGTTTTTT
>-|-|TRBV5-5|17|TRBJ2-3
CASSPGPVPQESDTQYF
TGTGCCAGCAGCCCTGGACCCGTACCCCAAGAGTCAGATACGCAGTATTTT
>few|-|TRBV4-2|14|TRBJ1-1
CASSQATRSGEAFF
TGTGCCAGCAGCCAGGCTACACGGTCCGGTGAAGCTTTCTTT
>-|TRBD2|TRBV7-9|15|TRBJ2-5
CASSLTGGAQETQYF
TGTGCCAGCAGCCTAACCGGGGGGGCCCAAGAGACCCAGTACTTC
>-|-|TRBV6-1|13|TRBJ2-7
CACGRTGPYEQYF
TGTGCCTGCGGTAGAACAGGTCCCTACGAGCAGTACTTC
>few|-|TRBV20-1|14|TRBJ2-7
CSARDGTAGYEQYF
TGCAGTGCTAGAGATGGGACTGCTGGGTACGAGCAGTACTTC
>few|TRBD2|TRBV9|16|TRBJ2-2
CASSLRTSGGTGELFF
TGTGCCAGCAGCTTAAGGACTAGCGGGGGCACCGGGGAGCTGTTTTTT